This T cell receptor beta chain was sequenced in a study of identifying expanded T cells in peripheral blood (dated by TCRdb to the late 2010s). About the study as a whole: Separate aliquots of the same genomic DNA pool were sequenced to produce technical replicates, and four replicates were compared in pairs.

No immune events such as infections were documented for the healthy donors during the collection period. To calibrate time-dependent variance in a beta-binomial model of T-cell clone differential abundance, blood repertoires from healthy donors were used as a training cohort. There were ten or so healthy donors in the training cohort, of whom 3 were female and 7 were male. The donors were between roughly 25 and 70 years old, with an average age of roughly 40 years. Whole blood from each healthy donor was obtained from a commercial supplier and was collected at three time points 2 to 3 weeks apart. Genomic DNA was extracted from unsorted whole blood for immunosequencing. TCRbeta CDR3 regions were profiled with the immunoSEQ Assay using bias-controlled multiplex PCR amplification of genomic DNA. As for the original processing: The absolute abundance of each unique TCRbeta CDR3 region was quantified after sequences were collapsed and filtered. Differential abundance was tested with a binomial (Fisher-equivalent) model and with a beta-binomial model adding time-dependent variance fitted from healthy donors. Clones with fewer than 5 combined templates were removed, and differential abundance was called for clones with a Benjamini-Hochberg FDR below 0.01. Using the form v = (b*log(k)+a)^2, the beta-binomial variance was modeled as a function of the total template count across the two samples. TCRdb re-hosts the immuneACCESS table, in-frame sequences only. Its copies lack some clones; in the studies checked, an unresolved V gene accounts for under half of them, and the cause for the rest is not known. V and J calls and clone size are those listed in that table; D and trimming were worked out from the DNA. The sample data list around 100,000 clones, and 75% to 90% of these were observed just once. Around 15% of the sample is in the top ten clones.

From a lookup of the germline V gene (reference sequence), CDR1 and CDR2 are LNHDA and SQIVND. The CDR3 holds 13 amino acids from the cysteine to the phenylalanine. The kept DNA is CDR3 alone, 39 bases in frame from the first base. V is pared back by 5 bases and J by 3 bases, with 7 bases lying between the germline termini. Summary of the overall study and its limitations: Across all healthy-donor time intervals, the beta-binomial model significantly lowered both the number of clones called differentially abundant and the false-positive rate. Approximately 1.2 differentially abundant clones were flagged by the binomial model between technical replicates, whereas about 17 and 20 were flagged over two weeks and four weeks, respectively. Across all healthy donors, variance in clone template counts between approximately 2-week samples was found to increase significantly with total template count. The authors expected biological variance in healthy repertoires might increase further over much longer intervals such as months to years.

On this clone: Its antigen target is currently unknown. Base quality data are lacking; no much larger clone is found one base away.

The sequence came from a person aged 18 to 75 in good health. Here the chain combines TRBV19 and TRBJ2-2; the D gene remains uncertain. The sample taken for sequencing was blood. The nucleotides are TGTGCCAGTAGTTACAAGTACACCGGGGAGCTGTTTTTT. This codes for CASSYKYTGELFF. Joined to the reference TRBV19 and TRBJ2-2 proteins, this CDR3 gives the full variable domain: DGGITQSPKYLFRKEGQNVTLSCEQNLNHDAMYWYRQDPGQGLRLIYYSQIVNDFQKGDIAEGYSVSREKKESFPLTVTSAQKNPTAFYLCASSYKYTGELFFGEGSRLTVL.